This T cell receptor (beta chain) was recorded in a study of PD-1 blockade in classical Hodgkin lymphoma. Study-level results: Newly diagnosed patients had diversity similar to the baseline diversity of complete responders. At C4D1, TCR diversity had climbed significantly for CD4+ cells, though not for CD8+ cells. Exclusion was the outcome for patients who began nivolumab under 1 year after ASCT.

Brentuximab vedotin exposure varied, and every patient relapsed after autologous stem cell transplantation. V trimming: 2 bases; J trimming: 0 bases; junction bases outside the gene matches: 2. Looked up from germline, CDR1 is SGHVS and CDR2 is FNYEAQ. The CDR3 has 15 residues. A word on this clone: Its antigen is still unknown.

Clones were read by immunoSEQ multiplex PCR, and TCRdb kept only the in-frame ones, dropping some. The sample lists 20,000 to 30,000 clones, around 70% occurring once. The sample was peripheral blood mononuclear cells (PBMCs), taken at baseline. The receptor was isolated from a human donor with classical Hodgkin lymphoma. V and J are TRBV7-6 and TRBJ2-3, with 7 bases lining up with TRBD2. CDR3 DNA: TGTGCCAGCAGCTTACCGGGACTAAGCACAGATACGCAGTATTTT. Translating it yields CASSLPGLSTDTQYF.